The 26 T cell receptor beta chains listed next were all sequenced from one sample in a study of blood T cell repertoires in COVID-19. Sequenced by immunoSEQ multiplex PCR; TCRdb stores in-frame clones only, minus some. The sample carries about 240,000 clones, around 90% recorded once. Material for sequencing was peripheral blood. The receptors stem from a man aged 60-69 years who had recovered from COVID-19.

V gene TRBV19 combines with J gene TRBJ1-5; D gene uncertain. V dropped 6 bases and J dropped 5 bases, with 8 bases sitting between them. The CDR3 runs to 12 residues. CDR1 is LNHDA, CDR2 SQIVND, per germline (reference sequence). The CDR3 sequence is CASREGDQPQHF. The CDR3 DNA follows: TGTGCCAGTAGGGAGGGAGATCAGCCCCAGCATTTT.

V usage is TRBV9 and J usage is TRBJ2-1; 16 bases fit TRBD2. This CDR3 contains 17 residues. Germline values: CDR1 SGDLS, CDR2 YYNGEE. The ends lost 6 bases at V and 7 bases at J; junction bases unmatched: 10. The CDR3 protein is CASTMGLAGGPENEQFF. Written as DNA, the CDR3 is TGTGCCAGCACCATGGGACTAGCGGGGGGGCCGGAGAATGAGCAGTTCTTC.

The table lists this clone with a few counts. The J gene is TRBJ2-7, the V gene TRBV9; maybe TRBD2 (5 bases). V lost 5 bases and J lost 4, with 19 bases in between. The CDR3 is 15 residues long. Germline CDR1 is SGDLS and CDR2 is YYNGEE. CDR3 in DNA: TGTGCCAGCAGTGAAAAAGCGGCAGGCGGGTACGAGCAGTACTTC. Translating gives CASSEKAAGGYEQYF.

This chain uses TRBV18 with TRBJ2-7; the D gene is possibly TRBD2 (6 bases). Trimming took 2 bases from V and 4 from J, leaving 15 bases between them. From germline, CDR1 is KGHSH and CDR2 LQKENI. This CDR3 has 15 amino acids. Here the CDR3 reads CASSPLWRGTYEQYF. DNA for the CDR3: TGTGCCAGCTCACCATTGTGGCGGGGAACTTACGAGCAGTACTTC.

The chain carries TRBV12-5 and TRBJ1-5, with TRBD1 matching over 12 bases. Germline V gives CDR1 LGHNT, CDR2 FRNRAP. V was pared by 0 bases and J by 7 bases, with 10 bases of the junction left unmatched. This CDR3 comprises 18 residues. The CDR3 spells CASGLVQMGQGAGQPQHF. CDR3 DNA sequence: TGTGCTAGTGGTTTGGTACAAATGGGACAGGGGGCAGGGCAGCCCCAGCATTTT.

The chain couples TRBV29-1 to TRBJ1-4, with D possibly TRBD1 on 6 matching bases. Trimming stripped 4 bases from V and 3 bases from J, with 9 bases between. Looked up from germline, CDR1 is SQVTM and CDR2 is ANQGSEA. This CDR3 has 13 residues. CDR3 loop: CSVGRTANEKLFF. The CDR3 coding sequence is TGCAGCGTTGGCAGGACAGCTAATGAAAAACTGTTTTTT.

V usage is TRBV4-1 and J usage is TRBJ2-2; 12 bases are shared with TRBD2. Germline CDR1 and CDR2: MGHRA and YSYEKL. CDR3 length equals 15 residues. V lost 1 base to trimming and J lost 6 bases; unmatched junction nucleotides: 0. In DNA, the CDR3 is TGCGCCAGCAGCCAAGGACTAGCGGGGGCCGGGGAGCTGTTTTTT. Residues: CASSQGLAGAGELFF.

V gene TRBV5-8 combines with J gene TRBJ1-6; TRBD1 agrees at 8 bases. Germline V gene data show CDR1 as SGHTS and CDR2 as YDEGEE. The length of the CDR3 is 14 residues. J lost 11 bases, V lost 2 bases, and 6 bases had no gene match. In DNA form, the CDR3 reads TGTGCCAGCAGCTTTGGACAGGGTCAGACACCCCTCCACTTT. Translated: CASSFGQGQTPLHF. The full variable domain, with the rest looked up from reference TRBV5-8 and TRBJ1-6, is EAGVTQSPTHLIKTRGQQATLRCSPISGHTSVYWYQQALGLGLQFLLWYDEGEERNRGNFPPRFSGRQFPNYSSELNVNALELEDSALYLCASSFGQGQTPLHFGNGTRLTVT.

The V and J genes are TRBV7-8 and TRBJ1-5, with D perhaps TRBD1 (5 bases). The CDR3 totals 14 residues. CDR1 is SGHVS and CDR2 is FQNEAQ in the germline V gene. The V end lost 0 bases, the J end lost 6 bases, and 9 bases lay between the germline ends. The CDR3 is CASSLAGVPQPQHF. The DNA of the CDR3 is TGTGCCAGCAGCTTAGCAGGGGTCCCTCAGCCCCAGCATTTT.

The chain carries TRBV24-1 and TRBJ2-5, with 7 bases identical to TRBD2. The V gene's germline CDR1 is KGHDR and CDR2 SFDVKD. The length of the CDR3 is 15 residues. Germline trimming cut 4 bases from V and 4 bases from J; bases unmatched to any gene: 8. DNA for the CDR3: TGTGCCACCAGTGACCCCCAGGGCGGGGGAGAGACCCAGTACTTC. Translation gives CATSDPQGGGETQYF.

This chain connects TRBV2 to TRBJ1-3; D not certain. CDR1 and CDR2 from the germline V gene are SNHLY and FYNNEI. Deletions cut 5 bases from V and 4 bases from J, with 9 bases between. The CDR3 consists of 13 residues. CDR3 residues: CASSSTVGNTIYF. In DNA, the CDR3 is TGTGCCAGCAGTTCTACAGTGGGAAACACCATATATTTT.

This CDR3 reads CASSLDGGNTGELFF. CDR3 coding DNA: TGCGCCAGCAGCTTGGATGGCGGGAACACCGGGGAGCTGTTTTTT. The genes are TRBV5-1 and TRBJ2-2; no clear D gene. V gave up 0 bases and J gave up 1 base, with 7 bases separating them. This CDR3 spans 15 amino acids. Germline lookup yields CDR1 SGHRS and CDR2 YFSETQ.

The DNA for the CDR3 is TGTGCCAGCAGTTACGGAGGAGCGGGGATTAACACTGAAGCTTTCTTT. Protein product: CASSYGGAGINTEAFF. The chain uses TRBV6-2 or TRBV6-3 and TRBJ1-1; D not resolved. Germline loops: CDR1 MNHEY, CDR2 SVGEGT. Trimming stripped 2 bases from V and 2 bases from J, with 15 bases between. This CDR3 contains 16 residues.

CDR3 sequence (DNA): TGTGCCAGCAGCCCCGGTGAGGGTTCCTACGAGCAGTACGTC. This gives the protein CASSPGEGSYEQYV. The V call is TRBV5-6, the J call TRBJ2-7; possible D gene TRBD2, 5 bases. Germline loops: CDR1 SGHDT, CDR2 YYEEEE. The CDR3 length is 14 residues. The germline V and J ends were trimmed by 4 bases and 1 base, with 12 bases remaining between them.

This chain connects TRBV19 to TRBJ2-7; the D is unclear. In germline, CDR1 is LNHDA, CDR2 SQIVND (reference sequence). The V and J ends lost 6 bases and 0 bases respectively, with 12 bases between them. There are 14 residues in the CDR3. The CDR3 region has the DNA TGTGCCAGTAGAGATTCTAGTAGCTCCTACGAGCAGTACTTC. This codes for CASRDSSSSYEQYF.

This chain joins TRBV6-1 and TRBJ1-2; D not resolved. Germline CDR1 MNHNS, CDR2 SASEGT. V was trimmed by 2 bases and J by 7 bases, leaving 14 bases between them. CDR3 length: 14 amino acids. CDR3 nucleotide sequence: TGTGCCAGCAGTGAATATACCGTCTTGGCTGGCTACACCTTC. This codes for CASSEYTVLAGYTF.

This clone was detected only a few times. The CDR3 DNA sequence: TGTGCCAGCAGCCAACAGGGGGTGTACAATCAGCCCCAGCATTTT. Its translation: CASSQQGVYNQPQHF. The genes are TRBV2 and TRBJ1-5, with 8 bases aligning to TRBD1. Germline loops: CDR1 SNHLY, CDR2 FYNNEI. V lost 6 bases, J lost 3 bases, and 7 bases stayed unmatched. The CDR3 length is 15 residues.

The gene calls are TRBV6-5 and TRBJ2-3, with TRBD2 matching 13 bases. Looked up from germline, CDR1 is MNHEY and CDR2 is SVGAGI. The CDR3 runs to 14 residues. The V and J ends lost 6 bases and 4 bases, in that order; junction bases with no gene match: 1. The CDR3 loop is CASSGTSGADTQYF. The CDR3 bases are TGTGCCAGCAGCGGGACTAGCGGGGCAGATACGCAGTATTTT.

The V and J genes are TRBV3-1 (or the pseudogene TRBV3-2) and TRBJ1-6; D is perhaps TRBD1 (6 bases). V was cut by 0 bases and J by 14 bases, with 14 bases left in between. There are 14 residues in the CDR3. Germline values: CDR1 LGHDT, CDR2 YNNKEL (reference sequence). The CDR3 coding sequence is TGTGCCAGCAGCCAAGATCAGGGGTTGGGGGCCCTCCACTTT. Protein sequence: CASSQDQGLGALHF.

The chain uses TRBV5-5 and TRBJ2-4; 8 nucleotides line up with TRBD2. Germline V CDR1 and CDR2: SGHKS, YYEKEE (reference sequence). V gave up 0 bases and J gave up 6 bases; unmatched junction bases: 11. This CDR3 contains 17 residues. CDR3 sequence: CASSLVYIGLALNIQYF. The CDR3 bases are TGTGCCAGCAGCTTGGTATACATTGGACTAGCCTTAAACATTCAGTACTTC.

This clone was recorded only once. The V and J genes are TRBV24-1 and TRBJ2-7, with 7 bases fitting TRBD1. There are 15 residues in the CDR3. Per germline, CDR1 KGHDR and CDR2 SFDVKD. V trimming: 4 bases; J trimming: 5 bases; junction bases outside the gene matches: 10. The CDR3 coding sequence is TGTGCCACCAGTGACCCCGGGACAGCCTCGGACGAGCAGTACTTC. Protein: CATSDPGTASDEQYF.

The CDR3 nucleotides are TGCGCCAGCAGTTTAAAACCGGGACAGATAACGGAGACCCAGTACTTC. Translation gives CASSLKPGQITETQYF. The genes are TRBV5-1 and TRBJ2-5, with 7 bases identical to TRBD1. The germline gives CDR1 SGHRS, CDR2 YFSETQ. Trimming took 5 bases from V and 5 from J; bases not matched to a gene: 15. CDR3 length: 16 amino acids.

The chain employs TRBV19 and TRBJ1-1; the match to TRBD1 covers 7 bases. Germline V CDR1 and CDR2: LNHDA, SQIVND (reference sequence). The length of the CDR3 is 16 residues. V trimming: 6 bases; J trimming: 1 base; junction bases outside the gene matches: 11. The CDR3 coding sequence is TGTGCCAGTAGATTTGCTCCGGGACAGCGGAACACTGAAGCTTTCTTT. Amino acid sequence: CASRFAPGQRNTEAFF.

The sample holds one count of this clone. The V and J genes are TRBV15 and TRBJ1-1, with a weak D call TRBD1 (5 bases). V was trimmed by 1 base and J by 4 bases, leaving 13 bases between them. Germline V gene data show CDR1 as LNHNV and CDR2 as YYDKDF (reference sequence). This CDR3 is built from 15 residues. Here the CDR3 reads CATSRVGGYGTEAFF. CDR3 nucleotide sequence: TGTGCCACCAGCAGAGTCGGGGGGTACGGCACTGAAGCTTTCTTT.

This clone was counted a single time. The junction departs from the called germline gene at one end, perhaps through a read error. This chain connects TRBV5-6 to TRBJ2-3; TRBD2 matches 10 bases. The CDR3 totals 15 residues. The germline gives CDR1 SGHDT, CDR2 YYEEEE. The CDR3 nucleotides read TGTGCCAGCAGTTTGGGCCTAGCGGGGGAGGGTACGCAGTATTTT. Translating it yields CASSLGLAGEGTQYF.

The CDR3 spells CASAPGQRTYGYTF. The CDR3 DNA is TGTGCCAGCGCCCCGGGACAGAGAACCTATGGCTACACCTTC. The chain recombines TRBV11-2 with TRBJ1-2; TRBD1 aligns across 7 bases. The germline gives CDR1 SGHAT, CDR2 FQNNGV. The V gene end was trimmed by 8 bases and the J gene end by 4 bases; junction bases not matched to a gene: 10. The CDR3 contains 14 residues.